This TCR beta chain comes out of a study of spatial heterogeneity in lung cancer. Germline V CDR1 and CDR2: SGHTA, FQGNSA. CDR3 length: 14 amino acids. Every TCR cDNA molecule bore a unique molecular identifier. TCRdb used MiXCR to reprocess the 5' RACE reads, holding one entry per CDR3 protein. The table records approximately 52,000 distinct CDR3 sequences, about 7% of them present only once. This clonotype was found many times. The junction departs from the called germline gene at one end, perhaps through a read error. Time point noted: sample taken at primary tumor resection. Tumor, nontumor lung or frozen PBMC supplied whole RNA, sequenced without sorting.

Sequencing used PBMCs, obtained at surgery. This clonotype was obtained from a female donor with early-stage non-small cell lung cancer. The rearrangement joins TRBV7-2 to TRBJ2-3, with 7 bases matching TRBD1. This CDR3 reads CASSPSTRTGTQYF. CDR3 in DNA: TGTGCCAGCAGCCCCTCCACCAGGACAGGTACGCAGTATTTT.